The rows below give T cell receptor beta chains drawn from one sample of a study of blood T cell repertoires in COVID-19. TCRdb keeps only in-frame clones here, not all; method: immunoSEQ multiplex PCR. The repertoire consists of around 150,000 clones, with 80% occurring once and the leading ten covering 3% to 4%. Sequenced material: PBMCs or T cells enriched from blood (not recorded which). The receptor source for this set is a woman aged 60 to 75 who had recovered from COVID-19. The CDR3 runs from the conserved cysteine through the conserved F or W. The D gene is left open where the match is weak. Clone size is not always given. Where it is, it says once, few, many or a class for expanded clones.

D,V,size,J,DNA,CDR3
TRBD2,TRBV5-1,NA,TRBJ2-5,TGCGCCAGCAGCTTGGTTGCGGGGGAAGAGACCCAGTACTTC,CASSLVAGEETQYF
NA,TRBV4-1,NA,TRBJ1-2,TGCGCCAGCAGCCAAGATTCCTCCGGGGGGCGTTATGGCTACACCTTC,CASSQDSSGGRYGYTF
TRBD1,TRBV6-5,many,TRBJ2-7,TGTGCCAGCAGTTGGAACAGGGACAGTTCTAACGAGCAGTACTTC,CASSWNRDSSNEQYF
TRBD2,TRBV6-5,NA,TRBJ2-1,TGTGCCAGCAGTACTGGGACTAGCGGGGACAATGAGCAGTTCTTC,CASSTGTSGDNEQFF
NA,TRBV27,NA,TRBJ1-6,TGTGCCAGCTCCCACAACCTTAATTCACCCCTCCACTTT,CASSHNLNSPLHF
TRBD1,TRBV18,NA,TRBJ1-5,TGTGCCAGCTCGTCGGACAGGGGAAAGAATCAGCCCCAGCATTTT,CASSSDRGKNQPQHF
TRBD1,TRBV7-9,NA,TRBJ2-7,TGTGCCAGCAGAGAGACAGGGGTACCCTACGAGCAGTACTTC,CASRETGVPYEQYF
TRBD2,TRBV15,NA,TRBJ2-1,TGTGCCACCAGCAGAGATCTTAGCGGGGGGAAGTTCTTC,CATSRDLSGGKFF
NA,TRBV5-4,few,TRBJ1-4,TGTGCCAGCAGCTTGGGAGGATTGGAGGCTAATGAAAAACTGTTTTTT,CASSLGGLEANEKLFF
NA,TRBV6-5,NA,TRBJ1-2,TGTGCCAGCAGTTACGGTCGTGGAGCGTTTGGCTACACCTTC,CASSYGRGAFGYTF
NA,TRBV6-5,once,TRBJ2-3,TGTGCCAGCAGTTATCTCAGCCAGGGGACAGATACGCAGTATTTT,CASSYLSQGTDTQYF
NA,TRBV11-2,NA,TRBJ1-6,TGTGCCTCTCGAGTGTCCTATAATTCACCCCTCCACTTT,CASRVSYNSPLHF